The entry below gives a single T cell receptor (beta chain) sequence along with its context. This entry belongs to a study of brain T cells in children with intractable seizures. Germline V gene data show CDR1 as KGHSH and CDR2 as LQKENI. The CDR3 runs to 15 residues. Trimming pared 0 bases from V and 4 bases from J, leaving 12 bases between. Sequencing was limited to surgery cases with top T cell transcript signatures in brain tissue. Assay used: immunoSEQ multiplex PCR; TCRdb lists only in-frame clones, some missing. The sample has approximately 110,000 clones, roughly 92% seen once; the top ten hold around 4%.

The chain combines TRBV18 with TRBJ1-2; D is possibly TRBD1 (6 bases). Sequenced material: peripheral blood, taken at surgery. The origin of this receptor is a boy younger than two with hemimegalencephaly and intractable seizures. CDR3 DNA sequence: TGTGCCAGCTCACCACCGAAGGGGGTTAGCTATGGCTACACCTTC. It specifies CASSPPKGVSYGYTF.